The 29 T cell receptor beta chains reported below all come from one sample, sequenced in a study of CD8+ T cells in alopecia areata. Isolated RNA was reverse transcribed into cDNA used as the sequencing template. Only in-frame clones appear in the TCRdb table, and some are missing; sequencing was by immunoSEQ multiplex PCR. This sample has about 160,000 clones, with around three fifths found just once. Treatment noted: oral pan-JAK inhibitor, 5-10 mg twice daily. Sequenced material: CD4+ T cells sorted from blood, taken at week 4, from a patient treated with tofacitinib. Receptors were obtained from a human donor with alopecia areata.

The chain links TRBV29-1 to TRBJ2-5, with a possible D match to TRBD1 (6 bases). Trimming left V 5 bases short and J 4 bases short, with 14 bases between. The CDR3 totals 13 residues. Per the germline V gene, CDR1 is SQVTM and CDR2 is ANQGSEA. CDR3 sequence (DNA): TGCAGCGTTACAGGGACATCGGGAGAGACCCAGTACTTC. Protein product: CSVTGTSGETQYF. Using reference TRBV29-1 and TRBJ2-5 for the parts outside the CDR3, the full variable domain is SAVISQKPSRDICQRGTSLTIQCQVDSQVTMMFWYRQQPGQSLTLIATANQGSEATYESGFVIDKFPISRPNLTFSTLTVSNMSPEDSSIYLCSVTGTSGETQYFGPGTRLLVL.

CDR3 sequence: CASSYSGTLGKNIQYF. CDR3 coding DNA: TGTGCCAGCAGTTACTCCGGGACGCTTGGCAAAAACATTCAGTACTTC. This chain uses TRBV28 with TRBJ2-4; either TRBD1 or TRBD2 may supply D (5 bases each). CDR1 is MDHEN, CDR2 SYDVKM, per germline. The V end was cut by 4 bases, the J end by 3 bases, with 16 bases between. The CDR3 extends over 16 amino acids.

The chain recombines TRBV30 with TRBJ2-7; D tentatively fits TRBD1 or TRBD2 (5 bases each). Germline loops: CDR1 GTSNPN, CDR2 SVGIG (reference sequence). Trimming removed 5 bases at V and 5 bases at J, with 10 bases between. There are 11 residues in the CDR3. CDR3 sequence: CAWEGIHEQYF. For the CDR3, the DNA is TGTGCCTGGGAGGGGATCCACGAGCAGTACTTC.

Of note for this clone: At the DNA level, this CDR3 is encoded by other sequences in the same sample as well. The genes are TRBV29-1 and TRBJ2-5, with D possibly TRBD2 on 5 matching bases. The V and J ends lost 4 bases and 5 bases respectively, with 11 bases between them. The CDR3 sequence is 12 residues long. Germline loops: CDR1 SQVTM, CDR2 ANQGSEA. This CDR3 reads CSVGRGTETQYF. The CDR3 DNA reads TGCAGCGTTGGACGGGGAACGGAGACCCAGTACTTC.

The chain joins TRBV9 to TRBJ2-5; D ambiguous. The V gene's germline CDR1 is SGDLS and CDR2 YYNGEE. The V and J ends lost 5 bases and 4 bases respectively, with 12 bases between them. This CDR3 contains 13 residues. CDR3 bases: TGTGCCAGCAGTGTTAGAGGTTTAGAGACCCAGTACTTC. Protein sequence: CASSVRGLETQYF.

This chain's CDR3 is CATSRAGSSYEQYF. The CDR3 DNA sequence: TGTGCCACCAGCAGGGCCGGTAGCTCCTACGAGCAGTACTTC. The rearrangement joins TRBV15 to TRBJ2-7; D ambiguous. Trimming removed 3 bases at V and 0 bases at J, with 9 bases between. The CDR3 runs 14 residues. The germline V gene encodes CDR1 LNHNV and CDR2 YYDKDF (reference sequence). Variable domain in full (rest from reference TRBV15 and TRBJ2-7): DAMVIQNPRYQVTQFGKPVTLSCSQTLNHNVMYWYQQKSSQAPKLLFHYYDKDFNNEADTPDNFQSRRPNTSFCFLDIRSPGLGDTAMYLCATSRAGSSYEQYFGPGTRLTVT.

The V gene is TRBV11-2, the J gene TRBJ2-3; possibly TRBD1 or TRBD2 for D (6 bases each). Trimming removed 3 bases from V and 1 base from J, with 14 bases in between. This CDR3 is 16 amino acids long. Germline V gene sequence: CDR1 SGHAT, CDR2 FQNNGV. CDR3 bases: TGTGCCAGCAGCTTTGGTCGGGGGCAAGGCACAGATACGCAGTATTTT. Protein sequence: CASSFGRGQGTDTQYF.

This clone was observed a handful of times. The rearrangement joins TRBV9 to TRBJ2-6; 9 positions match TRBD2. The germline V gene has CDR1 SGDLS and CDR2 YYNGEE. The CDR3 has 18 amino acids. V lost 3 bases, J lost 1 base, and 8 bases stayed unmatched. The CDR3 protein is CASSALGLAQSGANVLTF. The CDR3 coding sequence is TGTGCCAGCAGCGCTTTGGGACTAGCTCAATCTGGGGCCAACGTCCTGACTTTC.

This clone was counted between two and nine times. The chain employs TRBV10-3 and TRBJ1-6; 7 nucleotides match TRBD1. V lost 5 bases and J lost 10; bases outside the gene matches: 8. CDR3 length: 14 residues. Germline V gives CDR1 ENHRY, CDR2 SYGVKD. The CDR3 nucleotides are TGTGCCATCAGTTTTCGAGGGGGCGAGTCACCCCTCCACTTT. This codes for CAISFRGGESPLHF.

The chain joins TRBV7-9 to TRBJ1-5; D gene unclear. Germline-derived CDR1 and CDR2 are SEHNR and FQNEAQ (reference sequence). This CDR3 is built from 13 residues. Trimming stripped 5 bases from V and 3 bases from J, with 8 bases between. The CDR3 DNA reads TGTGCCAGCAGCGAGGGCCCCAATCAGCCCCAGCATTTT. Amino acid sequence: CASSEGPNQPQHF.

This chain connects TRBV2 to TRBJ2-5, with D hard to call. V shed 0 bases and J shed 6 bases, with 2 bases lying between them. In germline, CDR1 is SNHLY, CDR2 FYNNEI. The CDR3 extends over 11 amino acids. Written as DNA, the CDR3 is TGTGCCAGCAGTGAAGCGAAGACCCAGTACTTC. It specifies CASSEAKTQYF.

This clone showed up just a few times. The CDR3 DNA sequence: TGTGCCAGCAGCTTGGTGGACAGGGCTCAAGATACGCAGTATTTT. Encoded protein: CASSLVDRAQDTQYF. The chain is built from TRBV7-3 and TRBJ2-3; TRBD1 matches 8 bases. The CDR3 runs to 15 residues. The trim removed 3 bases at V and 5 bases at J, leaving 7 bases unmatched. Germline assignment: CDR1 SGHTA and CDR2 FQGTGA.

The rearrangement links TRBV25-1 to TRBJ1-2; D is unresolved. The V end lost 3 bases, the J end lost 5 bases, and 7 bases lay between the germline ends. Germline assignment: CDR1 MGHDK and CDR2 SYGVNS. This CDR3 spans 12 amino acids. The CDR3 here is CASSDLVYGYTF. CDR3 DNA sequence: TGTGCCAGCAGTGATTTAGTTTATGGCTACACCTTC.

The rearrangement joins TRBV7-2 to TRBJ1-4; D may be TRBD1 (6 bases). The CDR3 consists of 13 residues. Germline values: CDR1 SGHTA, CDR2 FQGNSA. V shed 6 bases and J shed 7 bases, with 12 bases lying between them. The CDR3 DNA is TGTGCCAGCAGTCTCTCAGGGGTTGAAAAACTGTTTTTT. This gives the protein CASSLSGVEKLFF.

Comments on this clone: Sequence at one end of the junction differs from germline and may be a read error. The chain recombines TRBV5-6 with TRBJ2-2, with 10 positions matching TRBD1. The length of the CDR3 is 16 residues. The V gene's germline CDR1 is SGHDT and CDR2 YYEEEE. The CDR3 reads CTSSYRDRGRTGELFF. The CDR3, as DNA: TGTACCAGCAGTTACCGGGACAGGGGTCGAACCGGGGAGCTGTTTTTT.

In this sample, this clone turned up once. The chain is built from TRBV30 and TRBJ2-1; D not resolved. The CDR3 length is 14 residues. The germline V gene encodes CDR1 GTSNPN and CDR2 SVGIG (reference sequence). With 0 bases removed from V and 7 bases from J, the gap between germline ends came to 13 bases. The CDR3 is CAWSVPGRSNEQFF. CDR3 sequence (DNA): TGTGCCTGGAGTGTACCAGGACGGAGTAATGAGCAGTTCTTC.

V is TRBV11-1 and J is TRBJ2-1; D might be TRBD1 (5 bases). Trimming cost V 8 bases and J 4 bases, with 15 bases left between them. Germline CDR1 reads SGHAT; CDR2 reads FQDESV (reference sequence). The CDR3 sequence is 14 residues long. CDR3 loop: CASAHRGLYNEQFF. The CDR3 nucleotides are TGTGCCAGCGCCCATAGGGGCCTTTACAATGAGCAGTTCTTC.

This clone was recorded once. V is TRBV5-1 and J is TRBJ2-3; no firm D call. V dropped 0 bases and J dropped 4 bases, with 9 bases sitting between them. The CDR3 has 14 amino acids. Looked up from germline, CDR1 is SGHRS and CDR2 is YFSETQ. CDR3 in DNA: TGCGCCAGCAGCTTGGAGCCCCGTGCAGATACGCAGTATTTT. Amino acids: CASSLEPRADTQYF.

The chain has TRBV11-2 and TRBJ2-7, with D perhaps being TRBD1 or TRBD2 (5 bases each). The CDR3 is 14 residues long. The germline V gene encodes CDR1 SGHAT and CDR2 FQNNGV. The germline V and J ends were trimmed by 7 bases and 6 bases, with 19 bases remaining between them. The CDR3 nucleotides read TGTGCCAGCACTCTCCCGGGACCAGCCTCCGAGCAGTACTTC. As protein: CASTLPGPASEQYF.

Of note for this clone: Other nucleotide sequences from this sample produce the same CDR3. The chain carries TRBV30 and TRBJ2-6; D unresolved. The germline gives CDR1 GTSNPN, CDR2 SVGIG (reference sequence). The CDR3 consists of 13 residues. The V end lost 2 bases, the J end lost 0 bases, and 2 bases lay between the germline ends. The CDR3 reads CAWSPSGANVLTF. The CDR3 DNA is TGTGCCTGGAGTCCCTCTGGGGCCAACGTCCTGACTTTC. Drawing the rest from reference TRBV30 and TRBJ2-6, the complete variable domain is SQTIHQWPATLVQPVGSPLSLECTVEGTSNPNLYWYRQAAGRGLQLLFYSVGIGQISSEVPQNLSASRPQDRQFILSSKKLLLSDSGFYLCAWSPSGANVLTFGAGSRLTVL.

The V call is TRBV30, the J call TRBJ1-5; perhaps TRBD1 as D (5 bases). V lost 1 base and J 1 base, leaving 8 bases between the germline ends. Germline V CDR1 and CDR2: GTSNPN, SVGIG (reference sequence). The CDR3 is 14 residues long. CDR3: CAWSGWDSNQPQHF. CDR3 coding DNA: TGTGCCTGGAGTGGGTGGGACAGCAATCAGCCCCAGCATTTT. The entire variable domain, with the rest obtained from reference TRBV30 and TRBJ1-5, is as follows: SQTIHQWPATLVQPVGSPLSLECTVEGTSNPNLYWYRQAAGRGLQLLFYSVGIGQISSEVPQNLSASRPQDRQFILSSKKLLLSDSGFYLCAWSGWDSNQPQHFGDGTRLSIL.

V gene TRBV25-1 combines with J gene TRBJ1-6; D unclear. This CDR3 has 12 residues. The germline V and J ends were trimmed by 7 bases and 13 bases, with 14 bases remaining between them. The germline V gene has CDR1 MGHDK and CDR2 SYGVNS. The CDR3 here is CASTSNISPLHF. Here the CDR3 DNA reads TGTGCCAGCACCTCCAATATTTCCCCCCTCCACTTT.

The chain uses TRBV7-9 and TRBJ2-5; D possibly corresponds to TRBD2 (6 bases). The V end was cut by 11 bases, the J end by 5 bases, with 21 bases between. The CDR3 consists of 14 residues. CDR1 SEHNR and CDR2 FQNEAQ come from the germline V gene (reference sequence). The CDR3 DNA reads TGTGCCTACCGCCCTGGGGGAGGTTTGGAGACCCAGTACTTC. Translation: CAYRPGGGLETQYF. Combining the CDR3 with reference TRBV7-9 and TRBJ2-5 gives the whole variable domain DTGVSQNPRHKITKRGQNVTFRCDPISEHNRLYWYRQTLGQGPEFLTYFQNEAQLEKSRLLSDRFSAERPKGSFSTLEIQRTEQGDSAMYLCAYRPGGGLETQYFGPGTRLLVL.

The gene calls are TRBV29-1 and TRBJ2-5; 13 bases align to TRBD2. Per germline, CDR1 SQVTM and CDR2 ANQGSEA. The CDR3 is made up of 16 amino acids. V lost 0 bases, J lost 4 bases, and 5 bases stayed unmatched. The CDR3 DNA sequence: TGCAGCGTTGAAGAACATAGGACTAGCGGGGGAGAGACCCAGTACTTC. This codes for CSVEEHRTSGGETQYF.

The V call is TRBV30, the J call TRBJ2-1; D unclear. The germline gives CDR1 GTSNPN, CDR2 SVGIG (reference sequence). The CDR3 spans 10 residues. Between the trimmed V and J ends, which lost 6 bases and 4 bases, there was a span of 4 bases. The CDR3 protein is CACKYNEQFF. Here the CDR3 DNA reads TGTGCCTGCAAATACAATGAGCAGTTCTTC.

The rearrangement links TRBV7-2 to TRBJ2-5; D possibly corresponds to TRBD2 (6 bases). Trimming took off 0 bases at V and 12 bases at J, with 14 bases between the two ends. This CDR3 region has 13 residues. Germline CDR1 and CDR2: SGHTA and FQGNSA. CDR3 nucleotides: TGTGCCAGCAGCTTAGCGGAGGGAAGCGGCAAGTACTTC. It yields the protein CASSLAEGSGKYF.

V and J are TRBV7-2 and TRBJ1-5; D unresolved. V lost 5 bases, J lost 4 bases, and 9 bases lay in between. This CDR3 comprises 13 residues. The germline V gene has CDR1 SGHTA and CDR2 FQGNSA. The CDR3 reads CASSPTRNQPQHF. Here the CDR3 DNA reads TGTGCCAGCAGCCCTACCCGGAATCAGCCCCAGCATTTT. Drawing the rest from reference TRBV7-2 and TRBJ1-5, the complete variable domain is GAGVSQSPSNKVTEKGKDVELRCDPISGHTALYWYRQSLGQGLEFLIYFQGNSAPDKSGLPSDRFSAERTGGSVSTLTIQRTQQEDSAVYLCASSPTRNQPQHFGDGTRLSIL.

The CDR3 bases are TGTGCCAGCTCATTGGGACAGGGCAGGAGTGGGGCCAACGTCCTGACTTTC. Its protein product is CASSLGQGRSGANVLTF. V gene TRBV18 combines with J gene TRBJ2-6; 9 nucleotides agree with TRBD1. The ends lost 5 bases at V and 3 bases at J; junction bases unmatched: 8. CDR3 length equals 17 residues. Germline CDR1 and CDR2: KGHSH and LQKENI.

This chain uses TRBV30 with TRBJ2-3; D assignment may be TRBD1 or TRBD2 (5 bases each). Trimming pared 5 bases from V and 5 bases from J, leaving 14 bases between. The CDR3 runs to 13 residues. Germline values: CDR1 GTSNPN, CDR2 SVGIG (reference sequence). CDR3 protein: CAWAGTLGDTQYF. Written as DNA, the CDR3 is TGTGCCTGGGCCGGGACCCTGGGAGATACGCAGTATTTT. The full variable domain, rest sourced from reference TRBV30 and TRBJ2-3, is SQTIHQWPATLVQPVGSPLSLECTVEGTSNPNLYWYRQAAGRGLQLLFYSVGIGQISSEVPQNLSASRPQDRQFILSSKKLLLSDSGFYLCAWAGTLGDTQYFGPGTRLTVL.